Presented here are 5 T cell receptor beta chains from one specimen sequenced in a study of T cell responses to AZD1222 COVID-19 vaccine. TCRdb's copy holds only in-frame clones and misses some; the assay was immunoSEQ multiplex PCR. The table has some 96,000 clones, roughly 83% seen once; the top ten hold approximately 15%. The material was peripheral blood, obtained 28 days after the second AZD1222 dose. These receptors all come from an adult who received the AZD1222 COVID-19 vaccine.

The rearrangement links TRBV27 to TRBJ2-3; D not resolved. This CDR3 spans 14 amino acids. V was cut by 5 bases and J by 3 bases, with 12 bases left in between. The germline V gene has CDR1 MNHEY and CDR2 SMNVEV (reference sequence). This CDR3 reads CASSAQRVTDTQYF. Written as DNA, the CDR3 is TGTGCCAGCAGTGCCCAGCGCGTTACAGATACGCAGTATTTT.

This chain connects TRBV4-2 to TRBJ1-3, with D tentatively TRBD1 (5 bases). The V end was cut by 0 bases, the J end by 4 bases, with 13 bases between. CDR1 and CDR2 (germline): LGHNA, YNFKEQ. CDR3 length equals 16 residues. CDR3 in DNA: TGTGCCAGCAGCCAAGATCATGCGAGACAGGGAAACACCATATATTTT. Translating gives CASSQDHARQGNTIYF.

The chain recombines TRBV4-1 with TRBJ2-3; TRBD2 matches at 9 bases. Germline V CDR1 and CDR2: MGHRA, YSYEKL. CDR3 length equals 17 residues. J was trimmed by 2 bases and V by 3 bases; bases with no gene match: 9. CDR3 in DNA: TGCGCCAGCAGCCAGGGAAGCGGGGGGCTTATCACAGATACGCAGTATTTT. Its protein is CASSQGSGGLITDTQYF.

The chain links TRBV27 to TRBJ2-7, with D possibly matching TRBD2 (5 bases). CDR3 length equals 13 residues. V lost 7 bases, J lost 4 bases, and 14 bases lay in between. The germline V gene encodes CDR1 MNHEY and CDR2 SMNVEV (reference sequence). In nucleotides, the CDR3 is TGTGCCAGCACCACCCGGGATTCTTACGAGCAGTACTTC. Its translation: CASTTRDSYEQYF.

The V gene is TRBV3-1 (or the pseudogene TRBV3-2), the J gene TRBJ2-5; 9 nucleotides agree with TRBD2. This CDR3 region has 15 residues. Germline V CDR1 and CDR2: LGHDT, YNNKEL (reference sequence). Trimming took 0 bases from V and 4 from J; bases not matched to a gene: 3. CDR3 protein: CASSQEGSGRETQYF. CDR3 DNA sequence: TGTGCCAGCAGCCAAGAGGGTAGCGGGAGAGAGACCCAGTACTTC.